This T cell receptor beta chain is drawn from a study of T cells in Graves' hyperthyroidism and ophthalmopathy. Study-wide findings and caveats: Most clonotypes expanded in the thyroid (above 0.001) were also present in blood. It was a median around 6 months before onset that the model predicted ophthalmopathy.

This clonotype turned up a few times. Its specificity is unknown. CDR1 is KGHSH and CDR2 is LQKENI in the germline V gene. The CDR3 has 17 residues. With 2 bases removed from V and 4 bases from J, the gap between germline ends came to 20 bases. Stable Graves' hyperthyroidism denoted no ophthalmopathy progression over 18 months. The source of the PBMCs was 8.5 to 10 ml of fresh peripheral blood. Using RNA transcripts as the source, TCR beta CDR3 regions were amplified. HTBI primers were used for first-round RT-PCR of the TCR CDR3. MiXCR was run by TCRdb on the multiplex PCR reads, yielding one entry per CDR3 protein. The sample has roughly 510,000 distinct CDR3 sequences, less than 25% seen once.

The sample consisted of blood. The source of this sequence is a man aged 18 to 30 with Graves' hyperthyroidism. The rearrangement joins TRBV18 to TRBJ1-2; tentatively, D is TRBD1 (6 bases). The CDR3 reads CASSPSIHRDMGYGYTF. Written as DNA, the CDR3 is TGTGCCAGCTCACCATCCATCCACAGGGATATGGGCTATGGCTACACCTTC. The variable domain in full, with the rest retrieved from reference TRBV18 and TRBJ1-2, is NAGVMQNPRHLVRRRGQEARLRCSPMKGHSHVYWYRQLPEEGLKFMVYLQKENIIDESGMPKERFSAEFPKEGPSILRIQQVVRGDSAAYFCASSPSIHRDMGYGYTFGSGTRLTVV.